Below, one T cell receptor beta chain is given with its context. Its antigen is unidentified. This CDR3 has 15 amino acids. The germline V and J ends were trimmed by 4 bases and 2 bases, with 15 bases remaining between them. Germline values: CDR1 SGHNT, CDR2 YYREEE (reference sequence). The entry originates in a study of T cells after yellow fever vaccination. Study outcomes and limitations: Reappearing after the booster were most of the clones from primary vaccination (approximately 96% CD4, 85% to 90% CD8). A weaker but faster secondary response was observed, peaking on day 5 versus 15. Just a small share of clonotypes turned up in the CD4 compartment as well as the CD8 compartment.

TCRdb ran MiXCR on the 5' RACE reads and lists one entry per CDR3 protein. The sample yields over 300,000 distinct CDR3 sequences, roughly 3.5% seen once. The sequencing here drew on PBMCs, taken on the day of the yellow fever booster vaccination. The chain is built from TRBV5-4 and TRBJ2-5; the D gene could be TRBD1 or TRBD2 (5 bases each). The sequence derives from a man aged 18 to 29 who received the YFV17D yellow fever vaccine. The CDR3 coding sequence is TGTGCCAGCAGCCAGCCGGGACGGACTCAAGAGACCCAGTACTTC. Amino acids: CASSQPGRTQETQYF. The whole variable domain, remainder taken from reference TRBV5-4 and TRBJ2-5, is ETGVTQSPTHLIKTRGQQVTLRCSSQSGHNTVSWYQQALGQGPQFIFQYYREEENGRGNFPPRFSGLQFPNYSSELNVNALELDDSALYLCASSQPGRTQETQYFGPGTRLLVL.